These T cell receptor beta chains were read from a single sample in a study of T cell responses to AZD1222 COVID-19 vaccine. The table came from immunoSEQ multiplex PCR; TCRdb's copy has only in-frame clones and leaves some out. This table holds about 120,000 clones, approximately 90% found once. The sample in question was peripheral blood, obtained 28 days after the second AZD1222 dose. These receptors all stem from an adult who received the AZD1222 COVID-19 vaccine. CDR3s leave out the opening cysteine and the closing phenylalanine or tryptophan.

j_call | cdr3_length | v_call | cdr3_aa
TRBJ2-3 | 16 | TRBV18 | ASSPRLAGGPSTDTQY
TRBJ2-7 | 12 | TRBV30 | AWRLLSGSYEQY
TRBJ2-1 | 13 | TRBV3-1/TRBV3-2 | ASSQASAGGGEQF
TRBJ2-7 | 12 | TRBV18 | ASSGQGYSYEQY
TRBJ1-1 | 11 | TRBV29-1 | SVAEPLGTEAF
TRBJ1-6 | 12 | TRBV15 | ATSSGDSNSPLH
TRBJ1-2 | 10 | TRBV9 | ASSSKADGYT
TRBJ1-3 | 11 | TRBV6-5 | ASSLLGGNTIY
TRBJ2-5 | 14 | TRBV7-2 | ASSFQSSGVFRDQY
TRBJ2-2 | 11 | TRBV29-1 | SVTYGPGGELF
TRBJ2-3 | 12 | TRBV9 | ASSVALTTDTQY
TRBJ2-1 | 13 | TRBV5-1 | ASRTGTGGFNEQF
TRBJ2-5 | 11 | TRBV10-3 | ATKDSGVETQY
TRBJ2-1 | 11 | TRBV7-3 | ASSPGGAREQF
TRBJ2-7 | 14 | TRBV7-9 | ASSLRQGRPSYEQY
TRBJ2-7 | 11 | TRBV9 | ASSVGPTYEQY
TRBJ1-1 | 15 | TRBV7-8 | ASSFHTDNYLNTEAF
TRBJ1-4 | 12 | TRBV19 | ASAYEATNEKLF
TRBJ1-5 | 12 | TRBV27 | ASSLYTGKMPQH
TRBJ2-1 | 12 | TRBV27 | ASSLGPQGDEQF
TRBJ1-2 | 13 | TRBV9 | ASSVETGGNYGYT
TRBJ2-1 | 13 | TRBV6-2/TRBV6-3 | ASSHSGSSYNEQF
TRBJ2-7 | 6 | TRBV6-6 | ASSPPY
TRBJ2-7 | 12 | TRBV2 | ASSESGSSYEQY
TRBJ2-3 | 13 | TRBV10-1 | ASSAGQSSTDTQY
TRBJ2-2 | 13 | TRBV5-1 | ASRLAGSNTGELF
TRBJ1-4 | 11 | TRBV30 | AWNRGLGEKLF
TRBJ2-5 | 15 | TRBV7-9 | ASSRSSTSGRQETQY
TRBJ1-1 | 14 | TRBV11-3 | ASSFGTGGRGNEAF